Following are 20 T cell receptor beta chains from one sample sequenced in a study of Ad26.COV2.S vaccination and SARS-CoV-2 variants. Sequencing was performed with immunoSEQ multiplex PCR; in TCRdb, only in-frame clones are kept and a portion is missing. The repertoire holds some 460,000 clones, 80% to 90% seen once, with around 1.8% in the top ten. Treatment indicated: roughly 18 received Ad26.COV2.S at low or high dose, single or two shots; roughly five received placebo; per-sample allocation not given. Collection of samples fell on day 63 after the first vaccine or placebo injection. The specimen was peripheral blood, collected in a trial of Ad26.COV2.S vaccine versus placebo. The receptor source for this set is a person between 18 and 60 years old who received the Ad26.COV2.S COVID-19 vaccine or a placebo.

The gene calls are TRBV5-4 and TRBJ1-1, with 11 nucleotides matching TRBD1. Germline-derived CDR1 and CDR2 are SGHNT and YYREEE (reference sequence). This CDR3 has 15 residues. Germline trimming cut 5 bases from V and 10 bases from J; bases unmatched to any gene: 13. The CDR3 spells CASSRPGQGGRGAFF. CDR3 coding DNA: TGTGCCAGCAGTCGACCGGGACAGGGGGGACGCGGAGCTTTCTTT.

The chain uses TRBV6-6 and TRBJ2-3; TRBD2 might be the D (5 bases). Germline V gene sequence: CDR1 MNHNY, CDR2 SVGAGI (reference sequence). Trimming took off 6 bases at V and 1 base at J, with 11 bases between the two ends. The CDR3 is 14 amino acids. CDR3 coding DNA: TGTGCCAGCAGCCAAGGACTGGGCACAGATACGCAGTATTTT. Protein product: CASSQGLGTDTQYF.

This clone was seen once. This chain links TRBV24-1 with TRBJ2-1; TRBD2 matches 7 bases. The V gene's germline CDR1 is KGHDR and CDR2 SFDVKD. V shed 1 base and J 5 bases; nucleotides not matched to a gene: 10. The CDR3 consists of 17 residues. The CDR3 spells CATSDFGGGGPHNEQFF. The CDR3 DNA reads TGTGCCACCAGTGATTTTGGGGGGGGAGGGCCCCACAATGAGCAGTTCTTC.

The chain is built from TRBV9 and TRBJ2-2, with 7 positions matching TRBD1. With 2 bases clipped from V and 1 base from J, the junction kept 2 bases outside the gene matches. The CDR3 runs 15 residues. The germline V gene has CDR1 SGDLS and CDR2 YYNGEE. CDR3 in amino acids: CASSVYRGNTGELFF. DNA for the CDR3: TGTGCCAGCAGCGTTTACAGGGGGAACACCGGGGAGCTGTTTTTT.

The chain couples TRBV6-5 to TRBJ2-7; 7 bases agree with TRBD1. With V trimmed by 0 bases and J by 1 base, 6 bases remained unmatched. Germline V gene sequence: CDR1 MNHEY, CDR2 SVGAGI. This CDR3 contains 16 residues. CDR3 nucleotides: TGTGCCAGCAGTTACTCGGGCATGGGACAGTCCTACGAGCAGTACTTC. Translated, it gives CASSYSGMGQSYEQYF.

The V gene is TRBV7-9, the J gene TRBJ1-4; D call uncertain. The CDR3 sequence is 13 residues long. The V end lost 5 bases, the J end lost 2 bases, and 6 bases lay between the germline ends. Germline V gene lookup returns CDR1 SEHNR and CDR2 FQNEAQ (reference sequence). CDR3 nucleotide sequence: TGTGCCAGCAGCCAAACGACTAATGAAAAACTGTTTTTT. Its translation: CASSQTTNEKLFF.

This rearrangement joins TRBV28 to TRBJ2-7, with 9 bases matching TRBD1. CDR1 and CDR2 (germline): MDHEN, SYDVKM. This CDR3 is 14 amino acids long. V was clipped by 4 bases and J by 4 bases; unmatched bases: 5. CDR3 in DNA: TGTGCCAGCAGTTCGGGGACAGGGAGGTACGAGCAGTACTTC. It specifies CASSSGTGRYEQYF. Full variable domain (remainder filled in from reference TRBV28 and TRBJ2-7): DVKVTQSSRYLVKRTGEKVFLECVQDMDHENMFWYRQDPGLGLRLIYFSYDVKMKEKGDIPEGYSVSREKKERFSLILESASTNQTSMYLCASSSGTGRYEQYFGPGTRLTVT.

This clone was counted a few times. The gene calls are TRBV3-1 (or the pseudogene TRBV3-2) and TRBJ1-1, with D possibly TRBD1 on 5 matching bases. Trimming shortened V by 7 bases and J by 4 bases, and 13 bases separated the two germline ends. CDR3 size: 13 residues. Germline V gene data show CDR1 as LGHDT and CDR2 as YNNKEL (reference sequence). In DNA form, the CDR3 reads TGTGCCAGCACCCACCAGGGCGGCACTGAAGCTTTCTTT. Translating gives CASTHQGGTEAFF.

The J gene is TRBJ1-6, the V gene TRBV3-1 (or the pseudogene TRBV3-2); D might be TRBD1 (6 bases). Trimming stripped 2 bases from V and 6 bases from J, with 8 bases between. The CDR3 runs to 14 residues. CDR1 LGHDT and CDR2 YNNKEL come from the germline V gene (reference sequence). The CDR3 DNA sequence: TGTGCCAGCAGCCAAAGGGGGAGTAATTCACCCCTCCACTTT. Protein product: CASSQRGSNSPLHF.

This clone was detected once. CDR3 protein: CATRTSGGGYTQYF. CDR3 DNA: TGTGCCACCCGGACTAGCGGAGGGGGATATACGCAGTATTTT. The chain recombines TRBV19 with TRBJ2-3, with TRBD2 identical over 10 bases. V was clipped by 10 bases and J by 7 bases; unmatched bases: 11. This CDR3 has 14 residues. Germline CDR1 and CDR2: LNHDA and SQIVND (reference sequence).

The CDR3 sequence: CASSPLVDRVPPYEQYF. DNA for the CDR3: TGTGCCAGCAGCCCATTGGTCGACAGGGTCCCACCCTACGAGCAGTACTTC. The chain joins TRBV28 to TRBJ2-7; 7 bases match TRBD1. J gave up 2 bases and V 6 bases, and 16 bases lay outside the gene matches. Germline values: CDR1 MDHEN, CDR2 SYDVKM. The CDR3 sequence is 17 residues long.

The chain joins TRBV4-2 to TRBJ1-5, with a weak D call TRBD1 (5 bases). V lost 7 bases and J lost 6, with 13 bases in between. The CDR3 covers 13 residues. Germline V lookup: CDR1 LGHNA, CDR2 YNFKEQ. The CDR3 coding sequence is TGTGCCAGCACCGGGGCTAAGGCTCAGCCCCAGCATTTT. This translates into CASTGAKAQPQHF.

V and J are TRBV7-9 and TRBJ2-7, with 7 bases fitting TRBD1. V lost 7 bases and J lost 3; bases outside the gene matches: 9. The CDR3 is made up of 14 amino acids. CDR1 and CDR2 (germline): SEHNR, FQNEAQ (reference sequence). DNA for the CDR3: TGTGCCAGCAATACCGGGACAGACTTCTACGAGCAGTACTTC. Translation: CASNTGTDFYEQYF.

V and J are TRBV2 and TRBJ1-1; TRBD1 might be the D (5 bases). CDR3 length: 13 amino acids. From germline, CDR1 is SNHLY and CDR2 FYNNEI. V lost 7 bases to trimming and J lost 4 bases, with 13 bases between them. This chain's CDR3 is CASMRGSGTEAFF. The CDR3 bases are TGTGCCAGCATGAGGGGATCGGGCACTGAAGCTTTCTTT.

The chain has TRBV6-5 and TRBJ1-4, with D perhaps matching TRBD1 (5 bases). V was shortened by 0 bases and J by 7 bases, with 15 bases between the two germline ends. Germline loops: CDR1 MNHEY, CDR2 SVGAGI. This CDR3 is built from 16 residues. The CDR3 spells CASSYSYQGAGEKLFF. CDR3 coding DNA: TGTGCCAGCAGTTACTCGTATCAGGGAGCAGGTGAAAAACTGTTTTTT.

For the CDR3, the DNA is TGCGCCAGCAGCTTAAGTCCCGGCGCGTCTACAGATACGCAGTATTTT. Translating gives CASSLSPGASTDTQYF. The J gene is TRBJ2-3, the V gene TRBV5-1; D gene ambiguous. The germline V gene encodes CDR1 SGHRS and CDR2 YFSETQ. V was trimmed by 2 bases and J by 3 bases, leaving 16 bases between them. This CDR3 is 16 amino acids long.

V and J are TRBV14 and TRBJ2-6, with D maybe TRBD2 (6 bases). The germline V and J ends were trimmed by 2 bases and 1 base, with 9 bases remaining between them. The germline gives CDR1 SGHDN, CDR2 FVKESK. The length of the CDR3 is 16 residues. CDR3 in DNA: TGTGCCAGCAGCCAATTTGGGGGGTCTGGGGCCAACGTCCTGACTTTC. Translation gives CASSQFGGSGANVLTF. The whole variable domain, filled in from reference TRBV14 and TRBJ2-6, reads EAGVTQFPSHSVIEKGQTVTLRCDPISGHDNLYWYRRVMGKEIKFLLHFVKESKQDESGMPNNRFLAERTGGTYSTLKVQPAELEDSGVYFCASSQFGGSGANVLTFGAGSRLTVL.

This rearrangement joins TRBV27 to TRBJ1-1; perhaps TRBD1 as D (5 bases). The V end lost 6 bases, the J end lost 0 bases, and 11 bases lay between the germline ends. CDR3 length: 14 residues. Germline V gives CDR1 MNHEY, CDR2 SMNVEV (reference sequence). The CDR3 nucleotides read TGTGCCAGCAGGGTTTGGGGCATGAACACTGAAGCTTTCTTT. Encoded protein: CASRVWGMNTEAFF.

This chain links TRBV7-9 with TRBJ1-1, with D maybe TRBD1 (6 bases). CDR1 and CDR2 (germline): SEHNR, FQNEAQ (reference sequence). V was cut by 5 bases and J by 6 bases, with 16 bases left in between. CDR3 length equals 14 residues. The CDR3 sequence: CASSTQGLAAEAFF. Written as DNA, the CDR3 is TGTGCCAGCAGCACACAGGGTTTAGCCGCTGAAGCTTTCTTT.

The rearrangement links TRBV3-1 (or the pseudogene TRBV3-2) to TRBJ2-7; D ambiguous. Germline CDR1 LGHDT, CDR2 YNNKEL (reference sequence). V was pared by 4 bases and J by 2 bases, with 12 bases between. This CDR3 spans 14 amino acids. CDR3 nucleotides: TGTGCCAGCAGCCCCTGGACGGAGACCTACGAGCAGTACTTC. Amino acids: CASSPWTETYEQYF.